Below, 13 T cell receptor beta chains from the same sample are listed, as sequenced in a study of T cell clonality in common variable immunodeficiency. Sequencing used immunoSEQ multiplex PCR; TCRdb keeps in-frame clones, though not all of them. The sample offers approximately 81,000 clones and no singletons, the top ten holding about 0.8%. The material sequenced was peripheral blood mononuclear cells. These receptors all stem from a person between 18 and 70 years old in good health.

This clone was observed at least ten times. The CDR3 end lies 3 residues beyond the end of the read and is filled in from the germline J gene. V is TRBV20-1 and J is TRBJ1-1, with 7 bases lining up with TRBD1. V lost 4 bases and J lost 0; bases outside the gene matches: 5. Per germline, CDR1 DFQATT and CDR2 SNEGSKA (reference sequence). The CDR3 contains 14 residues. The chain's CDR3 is CSATAGTVNTEAFF. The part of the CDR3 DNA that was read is TGCAGTGCTACAGCCGGGACAGTGAACACTGAA.

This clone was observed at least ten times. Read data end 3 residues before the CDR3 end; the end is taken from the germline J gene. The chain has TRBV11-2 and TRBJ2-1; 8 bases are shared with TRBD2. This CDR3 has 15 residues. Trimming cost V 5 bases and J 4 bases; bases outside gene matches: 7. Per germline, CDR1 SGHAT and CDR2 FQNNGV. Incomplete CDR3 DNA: TGTGCCAGCAGCCCAGGGCTAGCGGGTTACAATGAG. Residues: CASSPGLAGYNE. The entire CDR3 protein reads CASSPGLAGYNEQFF.

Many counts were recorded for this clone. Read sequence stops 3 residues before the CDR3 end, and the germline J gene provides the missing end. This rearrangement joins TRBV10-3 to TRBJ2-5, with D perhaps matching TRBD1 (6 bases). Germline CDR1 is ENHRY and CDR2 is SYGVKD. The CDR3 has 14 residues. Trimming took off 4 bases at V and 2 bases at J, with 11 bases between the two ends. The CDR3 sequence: CAISANREQETQYF. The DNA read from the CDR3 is TGTGCCATCAGTGCGAACAGGGAGCAAGAGACC.

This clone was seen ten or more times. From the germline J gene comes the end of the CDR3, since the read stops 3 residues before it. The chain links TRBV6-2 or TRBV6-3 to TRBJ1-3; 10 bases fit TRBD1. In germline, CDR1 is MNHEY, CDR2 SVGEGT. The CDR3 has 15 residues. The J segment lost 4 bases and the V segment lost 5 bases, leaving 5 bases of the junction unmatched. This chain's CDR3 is CASSPRTGGGNTIYF. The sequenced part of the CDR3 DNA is TGTGCCAGCAGTCCCCGGACAGGGGGAGGAAACACC.

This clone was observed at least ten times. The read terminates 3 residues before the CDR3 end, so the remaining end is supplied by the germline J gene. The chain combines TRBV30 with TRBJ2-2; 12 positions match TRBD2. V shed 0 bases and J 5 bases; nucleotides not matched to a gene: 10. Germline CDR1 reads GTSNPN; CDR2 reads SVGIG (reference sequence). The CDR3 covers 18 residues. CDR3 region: CAWSVRASGRAETGELFF. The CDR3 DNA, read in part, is TGTGCCTGGAGTGTACGGGCTAGCGGGAGGGCCGAAACCGGGGAG.

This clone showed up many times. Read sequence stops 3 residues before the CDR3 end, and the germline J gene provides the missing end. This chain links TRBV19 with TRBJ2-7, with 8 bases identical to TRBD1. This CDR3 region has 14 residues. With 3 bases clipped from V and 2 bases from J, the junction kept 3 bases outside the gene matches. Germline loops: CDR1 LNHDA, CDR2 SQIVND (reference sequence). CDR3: CASSIRQGTYEQYF. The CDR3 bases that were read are TGTGCCAGTAGTATTCGACAGGGGACCTACGAG.

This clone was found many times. CDR3 in amino acids: CASIKREYWTQYF. The part of the CDR3 DNA that was read is TGTGCCAGCATAAAGCGGGAGTATTGGACG. The V and J genes are TRBV2 and TRBJ2-3; 8 bases agree with TRBD2. The read falls 3 residues short of the CDR3 end, and the missing part is taken from the germline J gene. Per the germline V gene, CDR1 is SNHLY and CDR2 is FYNNEI. The CDR3 sequence is 13 residues long.

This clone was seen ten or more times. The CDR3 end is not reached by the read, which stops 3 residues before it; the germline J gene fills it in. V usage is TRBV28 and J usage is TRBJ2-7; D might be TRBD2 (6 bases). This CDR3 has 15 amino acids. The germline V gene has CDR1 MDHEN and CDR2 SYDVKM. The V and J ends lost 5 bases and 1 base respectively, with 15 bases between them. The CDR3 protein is CASSPRGAGSYEQYF. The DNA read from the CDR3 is TGTGCCAGCAGTCCCCGCGGGGCGGGATCCTACGAG. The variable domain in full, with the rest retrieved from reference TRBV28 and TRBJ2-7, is DVKVTQSSRYLVKRTGEKVFLECVQDMDHENMFWYRQDPGLGLRLIYFSYDVKMKEKGDIPEGYSVSREKKERFSLILESASTNQTSMYLCASSPRGAGSYEQYFGPGTRLTVT.

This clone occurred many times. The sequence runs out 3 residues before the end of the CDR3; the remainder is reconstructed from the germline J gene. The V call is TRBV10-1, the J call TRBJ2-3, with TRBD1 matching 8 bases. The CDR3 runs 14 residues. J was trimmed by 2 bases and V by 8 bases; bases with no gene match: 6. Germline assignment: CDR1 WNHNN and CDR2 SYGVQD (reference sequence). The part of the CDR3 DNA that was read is TGCGCCAGCCTTTCGGGACAGGTCACAGATACG. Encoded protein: CASLSGQVTDT. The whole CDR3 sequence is CASLSGQVTDTQYF.

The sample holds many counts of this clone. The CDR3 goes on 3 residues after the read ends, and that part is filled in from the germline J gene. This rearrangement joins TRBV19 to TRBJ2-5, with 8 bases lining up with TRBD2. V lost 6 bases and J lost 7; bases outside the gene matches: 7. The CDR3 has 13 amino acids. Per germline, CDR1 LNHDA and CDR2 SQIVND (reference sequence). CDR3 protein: CASSGGVTTTQYF. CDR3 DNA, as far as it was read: TGTGCCAGTAGCGGGGGGGTCACCACGACC.

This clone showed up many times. The CDR3 bases that were read are TGTGCCAGCCGGCGGGACAGAGAGAACACTGAA. It translates to CASRRDRENTE. The complete CDR3 sequence is CASRRDRENTEAFF. The V gene is TRBV10-3, the J gene TRBJ1-1, with 7 bases identical to TRBD1. The read ends 3 residues shy of where the CDR3 ends; the end is completed using the germline J gene. The trim removed 10 bases at V and 1 base at J, leaving 9 bases unmatched. This CDR3 has 14 residues. Germline V gene lookup returns CDR1 ENHRY and CDR2 SYGVKD.

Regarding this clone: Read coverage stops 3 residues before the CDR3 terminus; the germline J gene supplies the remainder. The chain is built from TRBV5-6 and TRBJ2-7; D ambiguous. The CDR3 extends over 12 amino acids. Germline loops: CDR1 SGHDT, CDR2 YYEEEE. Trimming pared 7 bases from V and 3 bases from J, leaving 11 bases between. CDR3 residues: CASGKGRYEQYF. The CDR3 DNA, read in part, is TGTGCCAGCGGTAAAGGGCGCTACGAG.

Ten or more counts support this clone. The CDR3 sequence is CASSRKPGTDYEQYF. Partial CDR3 DNA: TGTGCCAGTAGTAGGAAACCCGGGACAGACTACGAG. The gene calls are TRBV19 and TRBJ2-7; 7 bases are a match to TRBD1. The DNA ends 3 residues before the CDR3 does, and the rest of the CDR3 is filled in from the germline J gene. CDR1 is LNHDA, CDR2 SQIVND, per germline (reference sequence). CDR3 length: 15 amino acids. V shed 4 bases, J shed 3 bases, and the junction held 9 bases outside the gene matches.